The clone carrying this T cell receptor beta chain appeared a few times. Methods used by the authors: Reference gene primer amplification gave nucleated cell count estimates. Profiling relied on immunoSEQ multiplex PCR, and the TCRdb table lists in-frame clones only, not all of them. D and trimming come from the DNA, and the V and J calls and clone size come from that table. This sample yields 150,000 to 200,000 clones, of which 86% are seen a single time; about a tenth belongs to the top ten. The CDR3 runs 15 residues. CDR1 is MGHRA, CDR2 YSYEKL, per germline. Trimming took off 0 bases at V and 2 bases at J, with 10 bases between the two ends. This sample is drawn from a study of blood T cell repertoires in COVID-19. Study details: Both acute and convalescent COVID-19 samples were obtained from the United States, Italy and Spain. T cells, B-cell-depleted T cells, or PBMCs supplied cDNA or gDNA.

The material sequenced was peripheral blood. The TCR sequence derives from a woman aged 60 to 75 with COVID-19, enrolled during active disease. This chain joins TRBV4-1 and TRBJ1-1, with D hard to call. The DNA of the CDR3 is TGCGCCAGCAGCCAAGAGAACATCCCAAACACTGAAGCTTTCTTT. It yields the protein CASSQENIPNTEAFF.